This TCR beta chain was recorded in a study of cytomegalovirus exposure and HLA in healthy donors (dated by TCRdb to about 2017). Context from the whole study: An earlier analysis of some 500 of the donors reported about 250 Gb of sequence data and 100 million to 130 million unique TCR beta sequences from some 180 million T cells. About 310 gigabases of sequencing data and around 87 million unique TCR sequences were included in an early release covering several hundred HLA-typed donors. Among the roughly 410 genotyped donors, around 81% belonged to the genetic ancestry cluster associated with self-reported Caucasian donors. The study aimed to test whether cataloging public T cell receptors could reveal signatures of past pathogen exposure. The T cell repertoires of around 730 subjects were profiled by immunosequencing and related to cytomegalovirus serostatus. In addition to the first cohort of approximately 670 subjects, a separate validation cohort of approximately 120 different subjects was used. High-throughput TCR immunosequencing, statistical association of individual TCRs with disease status, and machine learning were combined to predict cytomegalovirus infection status. A later analysis re-analyzed previously published TCR beta repertoires from about 600 donors and added high-resolution HLA genotyping to study TCR occurrence patterns. The later analysis used no new phenotypic data to find candidate immune exposures, relying instead on TCR beta sequences and their occurrence across donors. In an earlier analysis of roughly 580 of the donors, high-throughput TCR beta sequencing was used to judge whether each TCR beta V gene segment behaved as functional or pseudogenic. Donor age, sex, ethnicity and CMV serostatus were compiled together with the repertoire data. A later genetic analysis took genome-wide SNP genotypes for about 55% of the roughly 700 donors and used that subset as a discovery cohort. All discovery cohort repertoires had been generated using a single sequencing platform. HLA typing included class I and class II loci at four-digit resolution. The number of typed donors differed by locus: roughly 629-630 for A, B, C, DRB1 and DQB1; 522 for DQA1; approximately 600 for DPA1; and about 470 for DPB1. Roughly 5 DR-DQ haplotypes were handled as single units for association and clustering, since linkage in the cohort was strong. Among around 400 genotyped donors of the cohort, an average of around 240,000 unique TCR beta nucleotide sequences were sequenced per donor, around 20% of them non-productive.

The count of this clone is one. Its cognate antigen has yet to be identified. Base qualities are not provided; no much larger clone lies one nucleotide away. The paper's findings and limits, for the study overall: Strong co-occurrence of HLA alleles, especially DR and DQ, made assigning TCR associations to individual alleles difficult. A later analysis associated 16,951 TCR beta sequences with specific HLA alleles at a false discovery rate of 0.05. Several of the top co-occurrence clusters appeared to be linked to parvovirus B19, influenza, CMV and Epstein-Barr virus, according to a later analysis. In both the original and validation cohorts, the classifier was reported to diagnose cytomegalovirus status with high specificity and sensitivity. An earlier analysis of some 590 of the donors showed that most TCR beta V segments appeared in productive rearrangements either about 87% or about 30% of the time, which broadly matched IMGT annotations. A further reported finding was that TCR beta sequences accurately predicted the HLA-A and HLA-B alleles for most subjects in the first cohort. The cohort was sequenced for TCR beta chains only, and without alpha or paired-chain data the features that could be detected were limited. In a later analysis, HLA-associated TCR beta chains showed more clonal expansion and lower generation probabilities than non-associated chains that were equally common. The presence/absence analyses assumed that sequencing depth was roughly uniform across donors, and that assumption may not be true. In vitro tests confirmed that three of the cytomegalovirus-associated TCR beta chains recognize cytomegalovirus antigens. According to a later analysis, TCR association rates differed among HLA loci, with DRB1 alleles showing the most associated TCRs and HLA-C alleles showing the fewest. Because HLA typing was missing for some donors at each locus, association tests included only the typed subset. Correlated functional status among segregating V segments might be attributable to linkage disequilibrium, but an unknown experimental factor could not be ruled out. The sequencing pipeline was judged likely to have produced a cluster of highly shared sequence variants as a technical artifact. Compared with the 666-donor mean, donors in an Asian-associated ancestry cluster had fewer N-insertions in productive TCRs, according to a later genetic analysis. The only immune exposure information available for the cohort was CMV serostatus. A total of roughly 160 TCR beta chains were listed by the study as associated with cytomegalovirus. According to a later analysis, most CMV-associated TCR beta chains appeared to be HLA-restricted, and the HLA associations seemed to be driven largely by CMV exposure. According to the authors, the approach could potentially be generalized to other disease states and immunological phenotypes. Some IMGT-functional V segments, including TRBV6-2 and TRBV6-3, could not be told apart with the 87-base-pair reads, so those segments were excluded. Most TCR sequences were seen in very few donors, while some public TCRs were found in many individuals. The earlier analysis of 587 of the donors excluded approximately 15 rarely observed V segments, including chromosome 9 orphons, because counts were too low. V-gene and J-gene trimming of TCR beta chains was associated with a missense DCLRE1C variant in a later genetic analysis, and the association was replicated in an independent cohort.

Library creation used the immunoSEQ multiplex PCR assay. A mixture of 60 forward primers for TCR Vbeta segments and 13 reverse primers for TCR Jbeta segments was used in the multiplex PCR. The CDR3 region of rearranged TCR beta genes was amplified from genomic DNA with a multiplex PCR assay. Amplified TCR beta libraries were sequenced as 87-base-pair reads on the Illumina HiSeq System. Turning to the authors' computational methods: A later analysis tallied roughly 80 million unique TCR beta chains across the approximately 670 repertoires, and about 12 million of those chains were shared by two or more donors. Raw reads were error-corrected and collapsed into unique sequences by a nearest-neighbor algorithm in which closely related sequences were merged to remove PCR and sequencing errors. Alignment of CDR3 sequences to IMGT reference sequences was used to assign V, D and J gene segments. For a sequence to be retained, a match of at least six nucleotides to both a V gene segment and a J gene segment was required. Rearrangements were classified as productive when the CDR3 lacked stop codons and remained in frame with V and J, and all other rearrangements were classified as non-productive. Following IMGT convention, CDR3 was defined as the stretch from the second conserved V-encoded cysteine to the conserved J-encoded phenylalanine. The earlier analysis of about 640 of the donors excluded any sequence lacking an unambiguous match to a single V gene segment. An earlier analysis of under 750 of the donors called V segments functional above 56.7% productive rearrangements and segregating when the between-donor standard deviation exceeded 5%. To diagnose cytomegalovirus status from the catalog of TCR beta chain sequences, a statistical classification framework was built. V and J gene assignment, in a later analysis, came from comparing TCR nucleotide sequences with IMGT/GENE-DB human TR gene sequences. In a later analysis, CDR3 sequences and most-parsimonious VDJ recombination scenarios were assigned using the TCRdist pipeline. In a later analysis, every TCR beta chain was defined by the combination of its CDR3 amino acid sequence and its V-gene family, and reads without a unique V-gene family were dropped. A later analysis removed roughly 590 highly shared, low-generation-probability nucleotide sequences to deal with suspected cross-contamination and a sequencing artifact. For each public chain, a later analysis derived a clonal expansion index from normalized ranks of inferred template counts within each repertoire. Generation probabilities in a later analysis came from a VDJ recombination model fitted to out-of-frame rearrangements, and those results were checked against IGoR. In a later analysis, TCR-TCR, TCR-HLA and TCR-CMV co-occurrence was scored with hypergeometric tests, and a repertoire-size bias correction was applied to TCR pairs. A later analysis estimated false discovery rates by permuting HLA or CMV assignments 20 times. In a later analysis, co-occurring TCRs were grouped using DBSCAN, and TCRdist sequence similarity was added for clustering within HLA-allele-positive subsets. Repertoires with fewer than 30,000 or more than 120,000 public chains, plus five repertoires with anomalous nucleotide sharing, were excluded from co-occurrence clustering. TCRdb limited this immuneACCESS table to in-frame rearrangements with V and J called. A share of clones is missing; checked studies link under half to unresolved V genes, and the rest is unexplained. V and J calls and clone size come straight from that table; D and trimming were deduced from the DNA. The sample table contains some 40,000 clones; only one count was recorded for 60% to 70% of them. The ten largest clones capture roughly 4% of the sample.

The cohort comprised 710 or so healthy bone marrow donors. At the time of sampling, all cohort members were nominally healthy, though unrecorded immune exposures were likely present. The donor was CMV seronegative and was included in the group of around 320 seronegative cohort members. A peripheral blood sample was collected from each donor, and TCR beta sequencing was performed on peripheral blood mononuclear cells. The Qiagen DNeasy Blood Extraction Kit was used to extract genomic DNA from the blood cell samples. The CDR1 and CDR2 encoded by the germline V gene are SGHDN and FVKESK. V and J lose 1 base and 3 bases, and a span of 9 bases separates them. The CDR3 runs 14 amino acids, cysteine and phenylalanine included. Only the CDR3 DNA is retained, 42 bases long and in frame from the first base.

This clonotype was obtained from a man aged 35 to 55 in good health and CMV-seronegative. The chain was built from TRBV14 and TRBJ1-1, and perhaps TRBD1 as D gene, on 5 matching bases. Sample: PBMCs. The DNA reads as follows: TGTGCCAGCAGCCAAGTACGGGGGGACACTGAAGCTTTCTTT. Its protein reads: CASSQVRGDTEAFF.